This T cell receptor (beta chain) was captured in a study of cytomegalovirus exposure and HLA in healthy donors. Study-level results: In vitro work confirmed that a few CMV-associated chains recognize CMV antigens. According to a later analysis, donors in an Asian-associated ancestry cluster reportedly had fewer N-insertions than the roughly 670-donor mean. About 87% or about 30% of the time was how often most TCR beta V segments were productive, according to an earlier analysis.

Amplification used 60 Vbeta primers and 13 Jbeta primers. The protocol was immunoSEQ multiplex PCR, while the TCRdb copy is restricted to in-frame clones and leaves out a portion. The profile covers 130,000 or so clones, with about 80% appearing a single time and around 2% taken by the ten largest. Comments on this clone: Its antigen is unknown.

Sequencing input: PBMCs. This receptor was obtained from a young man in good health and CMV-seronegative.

The CDR3 reads CASSLVGGDGYTF. The CDR3 coding sequence is TGTGCCAGCAGCTTAGTAGGGGGTGATGGCTACACCTTC. V is TRBV7-9 and J is TRBJ1-2; D possibly corresponds to TRBD1 (6 bases). This CDR3 has 13 amino acids. V shed 1 base and J shed 6 bases, with 9 bases lying between them. Per the germline V gene, CDR1 is SEHNR and CDR2 is FQNEAQ (reference sequence).